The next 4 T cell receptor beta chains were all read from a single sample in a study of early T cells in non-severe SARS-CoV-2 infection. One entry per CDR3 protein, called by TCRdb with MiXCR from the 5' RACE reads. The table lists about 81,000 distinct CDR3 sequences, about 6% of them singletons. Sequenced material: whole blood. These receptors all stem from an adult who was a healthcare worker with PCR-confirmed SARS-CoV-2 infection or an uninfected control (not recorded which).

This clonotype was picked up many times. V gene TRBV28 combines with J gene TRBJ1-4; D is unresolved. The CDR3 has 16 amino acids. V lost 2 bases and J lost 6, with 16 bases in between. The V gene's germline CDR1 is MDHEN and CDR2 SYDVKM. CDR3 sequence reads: CASSLVGRRGHEKLFF. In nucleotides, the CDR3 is TGTGCCAGCAGTTTAGTGGGCAGAAGAGGACATGAAAAACTGTTTTTT.

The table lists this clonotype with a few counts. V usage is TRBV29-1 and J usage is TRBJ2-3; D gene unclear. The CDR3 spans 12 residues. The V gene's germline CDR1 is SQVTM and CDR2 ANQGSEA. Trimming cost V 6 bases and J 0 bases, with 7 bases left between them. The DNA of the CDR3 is TGCAGCGTCATGACTAGCACAGATACGCAGTATTTT. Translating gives CSVMTSTDTQYF.

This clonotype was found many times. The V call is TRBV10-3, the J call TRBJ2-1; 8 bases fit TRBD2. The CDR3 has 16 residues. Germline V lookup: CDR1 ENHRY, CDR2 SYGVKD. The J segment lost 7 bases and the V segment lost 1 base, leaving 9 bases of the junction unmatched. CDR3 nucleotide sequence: TGTGCCATCAGTGAGTTCCCGGGACTAGTTGGAAATGAGCAGTTCTTC. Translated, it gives CAISEFPGLVGNEQFF.

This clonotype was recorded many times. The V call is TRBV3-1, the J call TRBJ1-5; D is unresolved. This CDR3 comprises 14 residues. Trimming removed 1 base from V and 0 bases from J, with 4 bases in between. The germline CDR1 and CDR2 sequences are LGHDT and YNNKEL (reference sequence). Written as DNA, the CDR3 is TGTGCCAGCAGCCAAGGACTTAGCAATCAGCCCCAGCATTTT. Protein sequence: CASSQGLSNQPQHF. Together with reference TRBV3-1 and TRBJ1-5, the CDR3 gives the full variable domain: DTAVSQTPKYLVTQMGNDKSIKCEQNLGHDTMYWYKQDSKKFLKIMFSYNNKELIINETVPNRFSPKSPDKAHLNLHINSLELGDSAVYFCASSQGLSNQPQHFGDGTRLSIL.